These 29 T cell receptor beta chains came from one sample sequenced in a study of shared clonotypes between healthy human individuals (TCRdb year 2020). Library preparation employed the immunoSEQ multiplex PCR assay. The table was pulled from immuneACCESS by TCRdb, which kept in-frame rearrangements only. Such tables lose some clones; where checked, under half of the loss comes from unresolved V genes, and the rest has no known cause. Within this sample are roughly 700,000 clones, with less than 85% of them counted one time only. 1.5% to 2% of the sample is taken by the ten largest. Sequenced input: memory CD4+ T cells sorted from blood. Per the publication, the cell subset or site label means: CD45RA-negative fraction. The receptors here all came from a woman in her thirties in good health.

The gene calls are TRBV14 and TRBJ1-2; D unresolved. This CDR3 contains 12 residues. Trimming removed 2 bases from V and 7 bases from J, with 8 bases in between. Per germline, CDR1 SGHDN and CDR2 FVKESK. The CDR3, as DNA: TGTGCCAGCAGCCAATCTGGGAGTGGCTACACCTTC. This translates into CASSQSGSGYTF.

The chain is built from TRBV6-1 and TRBJ2-7; possibly TRBD2 for D (5 bases). The CDR3 has 12 residues. The germline V and J ends were trimmed by 4 bases and 3 bases, with 7 bases remaining between them. Germline V gene lookup returns CDR1 MNHNS and CDR2 SASEGT. CDR3 protein: CASSVGVYEQYF. CDR3 DNA: TGTGCCAGCAGTGTGGGAGTCTACGAGCAGTACTTC.

Comment on this clone: One end of the junction varies from germline; a read error may be responsible. CDR3: CASSLGNGVGSETPYF. CDR3 coding DNA: TGTGCCAGCAGCTTAGGAAATGGCGTGGGATCAGAGACCCCGTACTTC. V gene TRBV7-8 combines with J gene TRBJ2-5, with D unresolved. Germline V gene sequence: CDR1 SGHVS, CDR2 FQNEAQ. The CDR3 has 16 residues.

V usage is TRBV29-1 and J usage is TRBJ2-1, with 7 bases matching TRBD2. CDR1 is SQVTM, CDR2 ANQGSEA, per germline. V was pared by 4 bases and J by 1 base, with 7 bases of the junction left unmatched. The CDR3 length is 15 residues. CDR3 coding DNA: TGCAGCGTTGGTTGGGCGGGAGAGTCCTACAATGAGCAGTTCTTC. It encodes CSVGWAGESYNEQFF.

This clone was seen a handful of times. The CDR3 sequence is CASTIAGVHFF. CDR3 in DNA: TGTGCCAGCACCATAGCGGGAGTCCACTTCTTC. The chain joins TRBV28 to TRBJ2-1; 9 bases fit TRBD2. Germline V gene data show CDR1 as MDHEN and CDR2 as SYDVKM. CDR3 length: 11 residues. J gave up 16 bases and V 7 bases, and 8 bases lay outside the gene matches. Supplemented by reference TRBV28 and TRBJ2-1, the full variable domain reads DVKVTQSSRYLVKRTGEKVFLECVQDMDHENMFWYRQDPGLGLRLIYFSYDVKMKEKGDIPEGYSVSREKKERFSLILESASTNQTSMYLCASTIAGVHFFGPGTRLTVL.

This sequence joins TRBV11-2 and TRBJ2-7, with D possibly being TRBD2 (6 bases). Germline values: CDR1 SGHAT, CDR2 FQNNGV. The CDR3 is made up of 13 amino acids. The V end was cut by 3 bases, the J end by 7 bases, with 13 bases between. The CDR3 sequence: CASSFSPEGEQYF. CDR3 DNA: TGTGCCAGCAGCTTTTCTCCGGAGGGGGAGCAGTACTTC. Drawing the rest from reference TRBV11-2 and TRBJ2-7, the complete variable domain is EAGVAQSPRYKIIEKRQSVAFWCNPISGHATLYWYQQILGQGPKLLIQFQNNGVVDDSQLPKDRFSAERLKGVDSTLKIQPAKLEDSAVYLCASSFSPEGEQYFGPGTRLTVT.

The chain recombines TRBV18 with TRBJ2-7; 8 positions match TRBD2. The CDR3 covers 19 residues. Germline CDR1 is KGHSH and CDR2 is LQKENI. The junction had 16 bases not matched to a gene; V was cut back by 1 base and J by 2 bases. The CDR3: CASSPLFGTGGSRPYEQYF. As DNA, the CDR3 is TGTGCCAGCTCACCACTGTTTGGAACGGGAGGGTCCCGACCCTACGAGCAGTACTTC.

The CDR3 here is CASSLYGNGSPLHF. The CDR3 coding sequence is TGTGCCAGCAGCTTGTACGGGAATGGATCACCCCTCCACTTT. V usage is TRBV5-8 and J usage is TRBJ1-6, with D uncertain. The CDR3 length is 14 residues. Germline V CDR1 and CDR2: SGHTS, YDEGEE. The V end was cut by 1 base, the J end by 10 bases, with 12 bases between.

This chain uses TRBV11-3 with TRBJ2-2, with D tentatively TRBD2 (5 bases). The CDR3 totals 16 residues. The germline V gene has CDR1 SGHNT and CDR2 YENEEA. Trimming pared 1 base from V and 3 bases from J, leaving 12 bases between. The CDR3 sequence: CASSLGGFGDTGELFF. The CDR3 nucleotides are TGTGCCAGCAGCTTAGGAGGGTTTGGGGACACCGGGGAGCTGTTTTTT.

This sequence joins TRBV5-1 and TRBJ2-2; no definite D call. V dropped 6 bases and J dropped 0 bases, with 15 bases sitting between them. Germline CDR1 and CDR2: SGHRS and YFSETQ. The CDR3 length is 16 residues. CDR3 amino acids: CASTYPKRANTGELFF. CDR3 coding DNA: TGCGCCAGCACCTACCCTAAAAGGGCGAACACCGGGGAGCTGTTTTTT. Full variable domain (outside the CDR3, taken from reference TRBV5-1 and TRBJ2-2): KAGVTQTPRYLIKTRGQQVTLSCSPISGHRSVSWYQQTPGQGLQFLFEYFSETQRNKGNFPGRFSGRQFSNSRSEMNVSTLELGDSALYLCASTYPKRANTGELFFGEGSRLTVL.

The genes are TRBV7-2 and TRBJ1-5, with D hard to call. The V end lost 0 bases, the J end lost 6 bases, and 15 bases lay between the germline ends. CDR1 and CDR2 (germline): SGHTA, FQGNSA. This CDR3 is 16 amino acids long. In nucleotides, the CDR3 is TGTGCCAGCAGCTTAGCGGGTAGGGAAGTGAGTCAGCCCCAGCATTTT. Translating it yields CASSLAGREVSQPQHF.

The chain links TRBV10-3 to TRBJ1-2, with 7 bases lining up with TRBD1. The CDR3 runs to 13 residues. Germline lookup yields CDR1 ENHRY and CDR2 SYGVKD. Trimming took 8 bases from V and 2 from J; bases not matched to a gene: 5. The CDR3 coding sequence is TGTGCCATCCAGACAGGGAAAAACTATGGCTACACCTTC. Its protein product is CAIQTGKNYGYTF.

This clone has more than one count but fewer than ten. The chain combines TRBV7-9 with TRBJ1-5; 8 nucleotides line up with TRBD1. This CDR3 comprises 14 residues. The junction had 5 bases not matched to a gene; V was cut back by 4 bases and J by 6 bases. The germline V gene has CDR1 SEHNR and CDR2 FQNEAQ (reference sequence). The CDR3 sequence: CASSSDRAGQPQHF. CDR3 sequence (DNA): TGTGCCAGCAGCTCGGACAGGGCTGGTCAGCCCCAGCATTTT.

The chain uses TRBV6-5 and TRBJ2-7; no reliable D call. Trimming left V 5 bases short and J 2 bases short, with 16 bases between. The CDR3 covers 15 residues. Germline values: CDR1 MNHEY, CDR2 SVGAGI. CDR3 sequence reads: CASSLGQPTTYEQYF. CDR3 nucleotides: TGTGCCAGCAGTCTAGGCCAACCTACTACCTACGAGCAGTACTTC.

CDR3 nucleotides: TGTGCCAGCAGCTTGTTCGGGCTCCAGAACACTGAAGCTTTCTTT. Encoded protein: CASSLFGLQNTEAFF. This chain connects TRBV13 to TRBJ1-1, with no clear D. Germline loops: CDR1 PRHDT, CDR2 FYEKMQ (reference sequence). The CDR3 has 15 amino acids. The V and J ends lost 3 bases and 1 base respectively, with 12 bases between them.

The chain has TRBV6-5 and TRBJ1-4; D may be TRBD1 (5 bases). Per germline, CDR1 MNHEY and CDR2 SVGAGI. Trimming left V 4 bases short and J 4 bases short, with 16 bases between. This CDR3 is 16 amino acids long. CDR3: CASSLRRGVDNEKLFF. The CDR3 coding sequence is TGTGCCAGCAGTTTGCGGAGAGGGGTAGATAATGAAAAACTGTTTTTT.

About this clone: Other nucleotide sequences in the sample specify the same CDR3. The genes are TRBV11-2 and TRBJ2-7; D unresolved. The CDR3 consists of 13 residues. The germline V gene encodes CDR1 SGHAT and CDR2 FQNNGV. V was trimmed by 3 bases and J by 4 bases, leaving 10 bases between them. The CDR3 DNA sequence: TGTGCCAGCAGCTTTAACAATAATTACGAGCAGTACTTC. Its protein product is CASSFNNNYEQYF.

The V gene is TRBV29-1, the J gene TRBJ1-5; 10 nucleotides agree with TRBD1. Trimming at V came to 5 bases and at J to 4 bases, leaving 5 bases not matched to a gene. The CDR3 length is 14 residues. Germline V gene data show CDR1 as SQVTM and CDR2 as ANQGSEA. In nucleotides, the CDR3 is TGCAGCGTTACTCGGGGACAGGGGAATCAGCCCCAGCATTTT. Amino acid sequence: CSVTRGQGNQPQHF.

On this clone: Other nucleotide sequences from this sample produce the same CDR3. The J gene is TRBJ2-5, the V gene TRBV20-1; D not resolved. V gave up 6 bases and J gave up 2 bases, with 4 bases separating them. This CDR3 region has 10 residues. The V gene's germline CDR1 is DFQATT and CDR2 SNEGSKA (reference sequence). The CDR3 loop is CSAPQETQYF. DNA of the CDR3: TGCAGTGCCCCACAAGAGACCCAGTACTTC.

The chain combines TRBV19 with TRBJ1-5; weak D call: TRBD1 (6 bases). The CDR3 spans 15 residues. Trimming stripped 9 bases from V and 4 bases from J, with 19 bases between. Germline V gives CDR1 LNHDA, CDR2 SQIVND (reference sequence). The CDR3 region is CASPKGTGWNQPQHF. The CDR3 DNA reads as TGTGCCAGCCCAAAGGGCACAGGGTGGAATCAGCCCCAGCATTTT.

This clone has just a few counts. Other DNA sequences of this sample code for an identical CDR3. The rearrangement uses TRBV28 and TRBJ1-2, with a tentative D call TRBD1 (6 bases). The CDR3 sequence is 13 residues long. From germline, CDR1 is MDHEN and CDR2 SYDVKM. The V and J ends lost 2 bases and 7 bases respectively, with 11 bases between them. Written as DNA, the CDR3 is TGTGCCAGCAGTTTAGGGGGGGCTCGTGGCTACACCTTC. This sequence encodes CASSLGGARGYTF.

The V gene is TRBV19, the J gene TRBJ2-2, with D tentatively TRBD2 (5 bases). Per germline, CDR1 LNHDA and CDR2 SQIVND (reference sequence). The CDR3 consists of 14 residues. V was shortened by 8 bases and J by 0 bases, with 10 bases between the two germline ends. The CDR3 DNA reads TGTGCCAGTGGCCCGAGGGCGAACACCGGGGAGCTGTTTTTT. Translating it yields CASGPRANTGELFF.

J is TRBJ2-5 and V is TRBV5-1; D is unclear. The CDR3 has 14 residues. In germline, CDR1 is SGHRS, CDR2 YFSETQ. V was pared by 1 base and J by 1 base, with 8 bases between. CDR3 bases: TGCGCCAGCAGCTTGAATTCTGTCCAAGAGACCCAGTACTTC. This sequence encodes CASSLNSVQETQYF.

V is TRBV5-1 and J is TRBJ1-5; 10 positions agree with TRBD1. Unmatched junction bases numbered 3, after V lost 1 base and J lost 5 bases. This CDR3 region has 15 residues. The germline gives CDR1 SGHRS, CDR2 YFSETQ. The chain's CDR3 is CASSLYGTGDQPQHF. The CDR3 DNA follows: TGCGCCAGCAGCTTGTATGGGACAGGGGATCAGCCCCAGCATTTT.

This clone was seen a few times. Other DNA variants within this sample encode the same CDR3. J is TRBJ1-1 and V is TRBV20-1; tentatively, D is TRBD1 (6 bases). The CDR3 runs to 11 residues. Germline V gene sequence: CDR1 DFQATT, CDR2 SNEGSKA (reference sequence). V lost 6 bases, J lost 3 bases, and 8 bases lay in between. The CDR3 is CSARGYTEAFF. The CDR3 nucleotides are TGCAGTGCCAGGGGTTACACTGAAGCTTTCTTT.

This clone was observed a few times. The chain carries TRBV2 and TRBJ1-2, with a tentative D call TRBD1 (6 bases). The ends were cut back, 9 bases at V and 7 bases at J, with 9 bases in the middle. The germline V gene encodes CDR1 SNHLY and CDR2 FYNNEI. The CDR3 is 10 residues long. The CDR3 reads CARGGSGYTF. DNA of the CDR3: TGTGCCAGAGGGGGGTCTGGCTACACCTTC.

The rearrangement links TRBV28 to TRBJ1-2, with 7 bases lining up with TRBD1. V lost 6 bases, J lost 6 bases, and 7 bases stayed unmatched. Germline CDR1 MDHEN, CDR2 SYDVKM. The CDR3 contains 13 residues. The CDR3 reads CASRVDRVHGYTF. The CDR3 DNA follows: TGTGCCAGCAGAGTAGACAGGGTGCATGGCTACACCTTC.

The gene calls are TRBV6-4 and TRBJ2-6; no clear D. This CDR3 spans 14 amino acids. With 3 bases removed from V and 2 bases from J, the gap between germline ends came to 5 bases. CDR1 and CDR2 from the germline V gene are MRHNA and SNTAGT. The CDR3 is CASSDFPGANVLTF. The CDR3 bases are TGTGCCAGCAGTGATTTCCCTGGGGCCAACGTCCTGACTTTC.

This clone was picked up many times. The chain recombines TRBV11-2 with TRBJ2-5; 8 nucleotides match TRBD1. The V gene end was trimmed by 0 bases and the J gene end by 7 bases; junction bases not matched to a gene: 7. Germline V lookup: CDR1 SGHAT, CDR2 FQNNGV. This CDR3 has 15 amino acids. The CDR3 sequence: CASSLDQDRVSTQYF. The CDR3 DNA reads TGTGCCAGCAGCTTAGATCAGGACAGGGTTTCGACCCAGTACTTC.